A selection of T cell receptor beta chains follows, all from one sample in a study of OX40 agonist ivuxolimab in advanced cancers. TCRdb's table, derived via immunoSEQ multiplex PCR, lists solely in-frame clones and lacks some. Of about 68,000 clones listed, about 80% are singletons. The starting material was CD4+ or CD8+ T cells sorted from blood, obtained in a trial of the OX40 agonist ivuxolimab. The receptors here all came from an adult with an advanced solid tumor such as melanoma, head and neck, liver or kidney cancer. Both conserved end residues are part of each CDR3. D genes are given only for firm matches. Rows give clone size only sometimes, using once, few, many, or a class for an expanded clone.

clone size: medium-sized
J gene: TRBJ1-2
D gene: NA
V gene: TRBV19
CDR3 DNA: TGTGCCAGTAGTGAAACAGCGTATGGCTACACCTTC
CDR3 protein: CASSETAYGYTF

clone size: NA
J gene: TRBJ2-7
D gene: NA
V gene: TRBV5-1
CDR3 DNA: TGCGCCAGCAGATTGGACTACGAGCAGTACTTC
CDR3 protein: CASRLDYEQYF

clone size: NA
J gene: TRBJ1-6
D gene: TRBD1
V gene: TRBV6-1
CDR3 DNA: TGTGCCAGCCGGGACAGGGGGCGCGAAGGTTCACCCCTCCACTTT
CDR3 protein: CASRDRGREGSPLHF

clone size: once
J gene: TRBJ2-1
D gene: NA
V gene: TRBV5-8
CDR3 DNA: TGTGCCAGCAGCTTGATCTCAGGGTACAATGAGCAGTTCTTC
CDR3 protein: CASSLISGYNEQFF

clone size: NA
J gene: TRBJ1-5
D gene: NA
V gene: TRBV4-2
CDR3 DNA: TGTGCCAGCAGCCAAGACCGGGGGGCTGGCAATCAGCCCCAGCATTTT
CDR3 protein: CASSQDRGAGNQPQHF

clone size: NA
J gene: TRBJ2-5
D gene: TRBD1
V gene: TRBV5-8
CDR3 DNA: TGTGCCAGCAGCACCCGGACAGGGAGCAAGACCCAGTACTTC
CDR3 protein: CASSTRTGSKTQYF

clone size: NA
J gene: TRBJ1-3
D gene: NA
V gene: TRBV6-1
CDR3 DNA: TGTGCCAGCAGTGAAGCGCTTGGAGGGATCTCTGGAAACACCATATATTTT
CDR3 protein: CASSEALGGISGNTIYF

clone size: NA
J gene: TRBJ2-5
D gene: TRBD1
V gene: TRBV30
CDR3 DNA: TGTGCCTGGAGCGTGGGACAGTCGACCCAGTACTTC
CDR3 protein: CAWSVGQSTQYF

clone size: NA
J gene: TRBJ1-3
D gene: NA
V gene: TRBV5-8
CDR3 DNA: TGTGCCAGCAGCTTGGTGCGGGTGTCGGCAGTTAGCTCTGGAAACACCATATATTTT
CDR3 protein: CASSLVRVSAVSSGNTIYF

clone size: NA
J gene: TRBJ1-1
D gene: TRBD1
V gene: TRBV5-1
CDR3 DNA: TGCGCCAGCAGCTTTGGGACAGATGTTTCTGAAGCTTTCTTT
CDR3 protein: CASSFGTDVSEAFF

clone size: NA
J gene: TRBJ2-1
D gene: NA
V gene: TRBV5-6
CDR3 DNA: TGTGCCAGCAGCTTGCGGCTCCCCCCCTACAATGAGCAGTTCTTC
CDR3 protein: CASSLRLPPYNEQFF

clone size: NA
J gene: TRBJ2-3
D gene: TRBD2
V gene: TRBV19
CDR3 DNA: TGTGCCAGTAGTATCGGGCAGCGGGGGGGCCAGGATACGCAGTATTTT
CDR3 protein: CASSIGQRGGQDTQYF

clone size: NA
J gene: TRBJ1-5
D gene: TRBD1
V gene: TRBV19
CDR3 DNA: TGTGCCAGTAGCCTCGGGACAGGACGGAACAATCAGCCCCAGCATTTT
CDR3 protein: CASSLGTGRNNQPQHF

clone size: NA
J gene: TRBJ1-2
D gene: NA
V gene: TRBV5-1
CDR3 DNA: TGCGCCAGCAGCCCATCGGCAGGGAACTATGGCTACACCTTC
CDR3 protein: CASSPSAGNYGYTF

clone size: few
J gene: TRBJ1-6
D gene: NA
V gene: TRBV5-6
CDR3 DNA: TGTGCCAGCAGCTTGAACAGGGAAGGTTCACCCCTCCACTTT
CDR3 protein: CASSLNREGSPLHF

clone size: few
J gene: TRBJ1-5
D gene: NA
V gene: TRBV18
CDR3 DNA: TGTGCCAGCTCAAAACAGGTAGATAGCAATCAGCCCCAGCATTTT
CDR3 protein: CASSKQVDSNQPQHF

clone size: NA
J gene: TRBJ1-1
D gene: NA
V gene: TRBV27
CDR3 DNA: TGTGCCAGCAGTCGGGTTGGGAACACTGAAGCTTTCTTT
CDR3 protein: CASSRVGNTEAFF

clone size: NA
J gene: TRBJ2-5
D gene: NA
V gene: TRBV6-5
CDR3 DNA: TGTGCCAGCACCGACCCTTATACTACGAAGCAGTACTTC
CDR3 protein: CASTDPYTTKQYF

clone size: NA
J gene: TRBJ1-2
D gene: TRBD1
V gene: TRBV15
CDR3 DNA: TGTGCCACCAGCAGAGCCGGGACAGGGGGTTACTATGGCTACACCTTC
CDR3 protein: CATSRAGTGGYYGYTF

clone size: NA
J gene: TRBJ2-4
D gene: NA
V gene: TRBV7-2
CDR3 DNA: TGTGCCAGCAGCTTATCGGGGACTGTAGCCAAAAACATTCAGTACTTC
CDR3 protein: CASSLSGTVAKNIQYF

clone size: NA
J gene: TRBJ2-7
D gene: NA
V gene: TRBV21-1
CDR3 DNA: TGTGCCAGCAGCATGGGGGGGGCCTACGAGCAGTACTTC
CDR3 protein: CASSMGGAYEQYF

clone size: NA
J gene: TRBJ2-3
D gene: NA
V gene: TRBV7-9
CDR3 DNA: TGTGCCAGCAGCTTAGACGGGACGAGTCCGCAGTATTTT
CDR3 protein: CASSLDGTSPQYF

clone size: NA
J gene: TRBJ1-1
D gene: NA
V gene: TRBV5-1
CDR3 DNA: TGCGCCAGCAGCTTGGAGGCGGGGCGGACTGAAGCTTTCTTT
CDR3 protein: CASSLEAGRTEAFF

clone size: NA
J gene: TRBJ2-5
D gene: TRBD1
V gene: TRBV7-8
CDR3 DNA: TGTGCCAGCAGCCCCCCGCTCGGGACAGGGGCCAACCAAGAGACCCAGTACTTC
CDR3 protein: CASSPPLGTGANQETQYF

clone size: few
J gene: TRBJ2-3
D gene: NA
V gene: TRBV6-5
CDR3 DNA: TGTGCCAGCAGTTACTCCGGGGATGGCACAGATACGCAGTATTTT
CDR3 protein: CASSYSGDGTDTQYF

clone size: NA
J gene: TRBJ1-3
D gene: NA
V gene: TRBV30
CDR3 DNA: TGTGCCTGGTCTTTAGGGGGTACATCCTCTGGAAACACCATATATTTT
CDR3 protein: CAWSLGGTSSGNTIYF

clone size: NA
J gene: TRBJ1-2
D gene: NA
V gene: TRBV11-2
CDR3 DNA: TGTGCCAGCAGCCAACAGGTGGCGGGCTACACCTTC
CDR3 protein: CASSQQVAGYTF

clone size: NA
J gene: TRBJ2-7
D gene: NA
V gene: TRBV25-1
CDR3 DNA: TGTGCCAGCACCCGGGACGGATCCTACGAGCAGTACTTC
CDR3 protein: CASTRDGSYEQYF

clone size: NA
J gene: TRBJ2-3
D gene: NA
V gene: TRBV11-1
CDR3 DNA: TGTGCCAGCAGCCCTTTCCCTAAACAGGGTATCCGTCAAGATACGCAGTATTTT
CDR3 protein: CASSPFPKQGIRQDTQYF

clone size: NA
J gene: TRBJ2-1
D gene: TRBD1
V gene: TRBV5-1
CDR3 DNA: TGCGCCAGCAGCGTCACGACAGGGAACAATGAGCAGTTCTTC
CDR3 protein: CASSVTTGNNEQFF

clone size: NA
J gene: TRBJ2-7
D gene: NA
V gene: TRBV21-1
CDR3 DNA: TGTGCCAGCAGCCGCAGGGGTTCGTACGAGCAGTACTTC
CDR3 protein: CASSRRGSYEQYF

clone size: NA
J gene: TRBJ2-7
D gene: NA
V gene: TRBV29-1
CDR3 DNA: TGCAGCGGAGGGGGGGGCGCGGGCTACGAGCAGTACTTC
CDR3 protein: CSGGGGAGYEQYF

clone size: NA
J gene: TRBJ1-1
D gene: NA
V gene: TRBV28
CDR3 DNA: TGTGCCAGCAGTCCGCAGGGTCCCAGGAGGGACACTGAAGCTTTCTTT
CDR3 protein: CASSPQGPRRDTEAFF

clone size: NA
J gene: TRBJ1-2
D gene: NA
V gene: TRBV11-1
CDR3 DNA: TGTGCCAGCAGCCCACGGGCAGGAACTAACTATGGCTACACCTTC
CDR3 protein: CASSPRAGTNYGYTF

clone size: few
J gene: TRBJ1-4
D gene: NA
V gene: TRBV14
CDR3 DNA: TGTGCCAGCAGCCTTCAAAGAGGGGGGAATGAAAAACTGTTTTTT
CDR3 protein: CASSLQRGGNEKLFF

clone size: NA
J gene: TRBJ2-3
D gene: NA
V gene: TRBV19
CDR3 DNA: TGTGCCAGTAGTTGGGCGGGGTTGGTCACAGATACGCAGTATTTT
CDR3 protein: CASSWAGLVTDTQYF

clone size: NA
J gene: TRBJ2-5
D gene: NA
V gene: TRBV29-1
CDR3 DNA: TGCAGCGTTGGTAACGACCCCCAACGTGGAGAGACCCAGTACTTC
CDR3 protein: CSVGNDPQRGETQYF